Listed below are T cell receptor beta chains from one sample, sequenced in a study of shared clonotypes between healthy human individuals. Sequencing used immunoSEQ multiplex PCR; TCRdb keeps in-frame clones, though not all of them. The sample gives more than 2,000,000 clones, 90% to 95% of which show up once; about 0.41% is in the top ten. The sample consisted of naive CD4+ T cells from PBMCs. The receptors originated from a young man in good health. Some clones in this sample may be carry-over from other donors' samples. CDR3s include the opening cysteine and the closing phenylalanine or tryptophan. The D gene is left open where the match is weak. Size is stated for part of the rows, as once, few or many counts, or as a class when the clone is expanded.

V	D	size	J	CDR3	DNA
TRBV19	NA	NA	TRBJ1-5	CASRLFNQPQHF	TGTGCCAGTCGTCTCTTCAATCAGCCCCAGCATTTT
TRBV18	TRBD2	NA	TRBJ2-1	CASSPIGLAGGGEQFF	TGTGCCAGCTCTCCGATCGGCCTAGCGGGAGGTGGAGAGCAGTTCTTC
TRBV15	NA	NA	TRBJ1-3	CATSRDVTAGNTIYF	TGTGCCACCAGCAGAGATGTCACAGCTGGAAACACCATATATTTT
TRBV6-6	TRBD1	NA	TRBJ2-7	CASSARTGGDEQYF	TGTGCCAGCAGTGCGCGGACAGGGGGAGACGAGCAGTACTTC
TRBV30	TRBD1	few	TRBJ2-2	CAYTRDRVLNGELFF	TGTGCCTATACCCGGGACAGGGTATTGAACGGGGAGCTGTTTTTT
TRBV12-5	TRBD1	once	TRBJ2-5	CASGPTGGETQYF	TGTGCTAGTGGCCCGACAGGGGGAGAGACCCAGTACTTC
TRBV6-1	TRBD1	once	TRBJ2-3	CASSGDRITDTQYF	TGTGCCAGCAGCGGGGACAGAATCACAGATACGCAGTATTTT
TRBV27	NA	NA	TRBJ1-2	CASSPREWGRFNYGYTF	TGTGCCAGCAGTCCCCGGGAGTGGGGTAGGTTTAACTATGGCTACACCTTC
TRBV9	TRBD2	NA	TRBJ2-4	CASSARGLAGDIQYF	TGTGCCAGCAGCGCGCGGGGACTAGCGGGGGATATTCAGTACTTC
TRBV28	TRBD1	NA	TRBJ1-4	CASTTPGQGNEKLFF	TGTGCCAGCACTACTCCTGGACAGGGGAATGAAAAACTGTTTTTT
TRBV6-5	TRBD2	once	TRBJ2-5	CASSSRLAGGETQYF	TGTGCCAGCAGTTCCCGACTAGCGGGGGGAGAGACCCAGTACTTC
TRBV28	NA	once	TRBJ1-5	CASILGGQSNQPQHF	TGTGCCAGCATCCTAGGGGGGCAGAGCAATCAGCCCCAGCATTTT
TRBV29-1	NA	NA	TRBJ2-3	CSVEGGQGGALTDTQYF	TGCAGCGTTGAAGGAGGTCAGGGGGGCGCGTTGACAGATACGCAGTATTTT
TRBV9	TRBD1	NA	TRBJ1-1	CASSEHGQGFPEAFF	TGTGCCAGCAGCGAACACGGACAGGGCTTCCCTGAAGCTTTCTTT
TRBV7-2	NA	NA	TRBJ2-1	CASSLAVSPVYNEQFF	TGTGCCAGCAGCTTAGCAGTTTCCCCGGTCTACAATGAGCAGTTCTTC
TRBV9	NA	NA	TRBJ2-7	CASSVTGTWYEQYF	TGTGCCAGCAGCGTAACCGGGACGTGGTACGAGCAGTACTTC
TRBV5-1	TRBD2	NA	TRBJ2-7	CASSLDGGTSAYEQYF	TGCGCCAGCAGCTTGGACGGGGGGACGAGTGCATACGAGCAGTACTTC
TRBV5-1	NA	NA	TRBJ1-1	CASSFDPGRNTEAFF	TGCGCCAGCAGCTTCGACCCTGGGAGGAACACTGAAGCTTTCTTT
TRBV4-1	NA	NA	TRBJ1-4	CASSPWKLTNEKLFF	TGCGCCAGCAGCCCTTGGAAATTAACTAATGAAAAACTGTTTTTT
TRBV5-4	NA	once	TRBJ2-1	CASSLISSVEQFF	TGTGCCAGCAGCTTGATTTCGTCCGTTGAGCAGTTCTTC
TRBV5-1	NA	NA	TRBJ1-1	CASSRGQISMNTEAFF	TGCGCCAGCAGCCGCGGACAGATTAGCATGAACACTGAAGCTTTCTTT
TRBV5-4	TRBD2	once	TRBJ2-1	CASSWERGYNEQFF	TGTGCCAGCAGCTGGGAGCGGGGTTACAATGAGCAGTTCTTC
TRBV29-1	NA	NA	TRBJ2-5	CSPGRVGTQYF	TGCAGCCCGGGGCGTGTTGGGACCCAGTACTTC
TRBV7-2	NA	NA	TRBJ2-5	CASSLGVGEETQYF	TGTGCCAGCAGCTTAGGTGTGGGGGAGGAGACCCAGTACTTC
TRBV7-8	TRBD1	NA	TRBJ2-1	CASSGWGTESSNEQFF	TGTGCCAGCAGCGGATGGGGGACAGAGAGCTCTAATGAGCAGTTCTTC
TRBV18	TRBD1	NA	TRBJ1-1	CASSPPRGQGNTEAFF	TGTGCCAGCTCACCACCCCGGGGACAGGGGAACACTGAAGCTTTCTTT
TRBV9	TRBD2	NA	TRBJ2-1	CASSSRGRVEQFF	TGTGCCAGCAGCTCCCGGGGGAGGGTCGAGCAGTTCTTC
TRBV7-3	NA	NA	TRBJ2-2	CASSPPAGELFF	TGTGCCAGCAGTCCGCCGGCCGGGGAGCTGTTTTTT
TRBV14	TRBD2	NA	TRBJ2-1	CASSRGGPSGSYEQFF	TGTGCCAGCAGCCGTGGAGGGCCTAGCGGGAGCTATGAGCAGTTCTTC
TRBV20-1	NA	NA	TRBJ2-4	CSARDMTRQYF	TGCAGTGCTAGAGATATGACTAGGCAGTACTTC
TRBV19	NA	NA	TRBJ2-7	CASSIEGRGSEQYF	TGTGCCAGTAGTATAGAGGGCAGGGGCAGCGAGCAGTACTTC
TRBV15	NA	NA	TRBJ1-5	CATSRDPARVSNQPQHF	TGTGCCACCAGCAGAGATCCCGCCAGGGTGAGCAATCAGCCCCAGCATTTT
TRBV2	NA	few	TRBJ1-5	CASSGGNQPQHF	TGTGCCAGCAGTGGGGGGAATCAGCCCCAGCATTTT
TRBV6-1	TRBD2	NA	TRBJ2-2	CATRGLAGGTGELFF	TGTGCCACTAGGGGACTAGCGGGAGGCACCGGGGAGCTGTTTTTT
TRBV5-1	TRBD1	NA	TRBJ2-1	CASSWRDRENEQFF	TGCGCCAGCAGCTGGAGGGACAGGGAGAATGAGCAGTTCTTC
TRBV18	TRBD2	NA	TRBJ2-1	CASSPPRLAGGLSYNEQFF	TGTGCCAGCTCACCACCGCGGCTAGCGGGAGGTCTCTCCTACAATGAGCAGTTCTTC
TRBV12-5	NA	NA	TRBJ2-7	CASGLDVGEQYF	TGTGCTAGTGGTTTGGACGTGGGGGAGCAGTACTTC
TRBV4-2	NA	NA	TRBJ2-2	CASSQPNTGELFF	TGTGCCAGCAGCCAGCCCAACACCGGGGAGCTGTTTTTT
TRBV28	TRBD2	once	TRBJ2-3	CASSTRTSFTDTQYF	TGTGCCAGCAGTACCCGGACTAGCTTCACAGATACGCAGTATTTT
TRBV29-1	NA	once	TRBJ2-3	CSSGTLPTIRTDTQYF	TGCAGCTCAGGGACGCTTCCAACCATCCGCACAGATACGCAGTATTTT
TRBV29-1	NA	NA	TRBJ2-1	CSVEGDGVSYNEQFF	TGCAGCGTTGAGGGAGATGGGGTGTCCTACAATGAGCAGTTCTTC
TRBV9	NA	NA	TRBJ2-1	CASSASRDASYNEQFF	TGTGCCAGCAGCGCCTCCCGGGACGCATCCTACAATGAGCAGTTCTTC
TRBV10-1	NA	NA	TRBJ2-1	CASSDYPGNEQFF	TGCGCCAGCAGTGATTACCCGGGAAATGAGCAGTTCTTC